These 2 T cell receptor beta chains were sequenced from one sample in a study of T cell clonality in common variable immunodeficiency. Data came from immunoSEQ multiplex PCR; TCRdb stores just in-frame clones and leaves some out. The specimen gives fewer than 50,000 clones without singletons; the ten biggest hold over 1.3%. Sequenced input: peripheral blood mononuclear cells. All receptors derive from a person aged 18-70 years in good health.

The CDR3 protein is CASSRPSTSGANVLTF. The sequenced CDR3 bases are TGTGCCAGCAGCCGGCCTAGTACCTCTGGGGCCAACGTC. This chain joins TRBV7-3 and TRBJ2-6, with D hard to call. With the read ending 3 residues before the CDR3 end, the germline J gene is used to fill in that end. The CDR3 extends over 16 amino acids. Looked up from germline, CDR1 is SGHTA and CDR2 is FQGTGA. V gave up 5 bases and J gave up 0 bases, with 11 bases separating them.

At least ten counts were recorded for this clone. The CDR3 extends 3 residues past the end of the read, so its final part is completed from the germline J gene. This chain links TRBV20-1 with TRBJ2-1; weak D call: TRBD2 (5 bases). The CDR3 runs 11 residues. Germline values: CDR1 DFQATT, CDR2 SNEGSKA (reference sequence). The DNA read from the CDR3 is TGCAGCGGAGCGGAAAACAATGAG. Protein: CSGAENNE. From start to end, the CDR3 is CSGAENNEQFF.